This TCR beta chain was recovered during a study of blood T cell repertoires in COVID-19. Study-level information: The origin of the acute and convalescent COVID-19 samples was the United States, Italy and Spain. T cells, B-cell-depleted T cells, or PBMCs provided the cDNA or gDNA that served as material.

Under the authors' procedure: Amplified reference gene primers provided the basis for estimating nucleated cell counts. Repertoires were generated with immunoSEQ multiplex PCR, while TCRdb's copy carries only in-frame clones and drops some. That table gives V, J and clone size, and the DNA gave D and trimming. This sample has under 150,000 clones; approximately 83% occur once, and the top ten carry roughly 10%. The CDR3 spans 15 residues. CDR1 and CDR2 (germline): SEHNR, FQNEAQ (reference sequence). The V gene lost 3 bases and the J gene lost 0 bases, with 9 bases spanning the gap. The genes are TRBV7-9 and TRBJ1-3; D unresolved. The sequencing sample was made of peripheral blood. This clonotype originated in a man aged 35 to 55 with active or convalescent COVID-19. In nucleotides, the CDR3 is TGTGCCAGCAGCTTGAGGGAGTTCTCTGGAAACACCATATATTTT. Amino acid sequence: CASSLREFSGNTIYF.